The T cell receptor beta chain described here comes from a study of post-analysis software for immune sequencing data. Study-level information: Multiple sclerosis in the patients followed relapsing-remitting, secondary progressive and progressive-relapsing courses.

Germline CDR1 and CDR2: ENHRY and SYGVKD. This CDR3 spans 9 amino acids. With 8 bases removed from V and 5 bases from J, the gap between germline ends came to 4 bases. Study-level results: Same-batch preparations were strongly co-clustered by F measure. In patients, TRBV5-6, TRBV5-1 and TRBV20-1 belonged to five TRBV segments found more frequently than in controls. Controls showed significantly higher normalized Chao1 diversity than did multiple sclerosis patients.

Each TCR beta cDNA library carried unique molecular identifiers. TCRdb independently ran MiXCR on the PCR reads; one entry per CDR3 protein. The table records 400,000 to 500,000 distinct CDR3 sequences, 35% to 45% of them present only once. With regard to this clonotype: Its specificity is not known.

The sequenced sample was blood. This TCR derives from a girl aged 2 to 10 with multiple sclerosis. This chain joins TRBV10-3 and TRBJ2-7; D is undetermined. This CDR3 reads CAIFDEQYF. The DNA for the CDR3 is TGTGCCATCTTCGACGAGCAGTACTTC.